Sequencing of this T cell receptor (beta chain) was carried out in a study of blood T cell repertoires in COVID-19. On the study more broadly: Samples came from the United States, Italy and Spain, spanning acute and convalescent COVID-19. PBMCs, B-cell-depleted T cells, or T cells were the source of the cDNA or gDNA that made up the material.

CDR1 and CDR2 (germline): MDHEN, SYDVKM. Trimming took 0 bases from V and 6 from J; bases not matched to a gene: 3. The CDR3 covers 17 residues. This clone showed up just a few times. The sample carries other DNA sequences with the same CDR3. Some clones are missing from TCRdb's copy, which holds only in-frame ones; the method was immunoSEQ multiplex PCR. The table has 210,000 or so clones, 90% seen once; the top ten hold 0.6% to 0.8%. V and J are TRBV28 and TRBJ2-2; 14 nucleotides match TRBD2. The sequence came from a man aged 50 to 60 with acute or convalescent COVID-19. The sample comprised peripheral blood. The CDR3: CASSLWRLAGGPGELFF. The DNA of the CDR3 is TGTGCCAGCAGTTTATGGCGACTAGCGGGGGGGCCCGGGGAGCTGTTTTTT.